A selection of T cell receptor beta chains follows, all from one sample in a study of T-cell reconstitution after alpha-beta-depleted transplantation in children. One entry per CDR3 protein, called by TCRdb with MiXCR from the PCR reads. The profile shows 150,000 to 250,000 distinct CDR3 sequences, 6.3% of them singletons. Sequencing was performed on PBMCs, taken before TCRalphabeta/CD19-depleted stem cell transplant. The receptors shown here come from a girl less than two years old with combined immunodeficiency, due to receive a stem cell transplant. Each CDR3 is given with its conserved first and last residue. A D gene is named only where the DNA matches it firmly. The size field reads once, few, many, or a class for an expanded clone.

D	V	J	size	DNA	CDR3
NA	TRBV12-3/TRBV12-4	TRBJ2-2	many	TGTGCCAGCAGTCCCCCCGCACTAGCTCCTGCCGGGGAGCTGTTTTTT	CASSPPALAPAGELFF
TRBD1	TRBV12-3/TRBV12-4	TRBJ1-1	many	TGTGCCAGCAGTTTAGGAGACAGGGGGGACACTGAAGCTTTCTTT	CASSLGDRGDTEAFF
TRBD1	TRBV28	TRBJ1-2	many	TGTGCCAGCACCTACAGGGGGAGTGACTATGGCTACACCTTC	CASTYRGSDYGYTF
NA	TRBV12-3/TRBV12-4	TRBJ2-2	few	TGTGCCAGCAGTTACGGGACTCGGAACACCGGGGAGCTGTTTTTT	CASSYGTRNTGELFF
NA	TRBV20-1	TRBJ2-3	many	TGCAGTGCTAGGGGACCGGGACCAAGAACGGGCACAGATACGCAGTATTTT	CSARGPGPRTGTDTQYF
TRBD1	TRBV29-1	TRBJ1-2	many	TGCAGCGTTGAAGTGACAGGGGGTGAAATGTATGGCTACACCTTC	CSVEVTGGEMYGYTF
NA	TRBV11-2	TRBJ2-7	many	TGTGCCAGCAGCGATTATCGGCTTTACGAGCAGTACTTC	CASSDYRLYEQYF
NA	TRBV4-1	TRBJ2-1	many	TGCGCCAGCAGCCAAGTTCTACCGTCGGCGTACAATGAGCAGTTCTTC	CASSQVLPSAYNEQFF
TRBD2	TRBV2	TRBJ2-1	many	TGTGCCAGCAGCGGAGGCGGGAGGGCTTTTGCCGAGCAGTTCTTC	CASSGGGRAFAEQFF
TRBD2	TRBV28	TRBJ2-3	many	TGTGCCAGCAGTTTATGGGTGGGACTAGCCACACATACGCAGTATTTT	CASSLWVGLATHTQYF
NA	TRBV15	TRBJ1-5	many	TGTGCCACCAGCAGAGATCGGGGAGGACAGCCCCAGCATTTT	CATSRDRGGQPQHF
NA	TRBV29-1	TRBJ2-1	many	TGCAGCGTTGTGGGGGGGCTGTCATCGTACAATGAGCAGTTCTTC	CSVVGGLSSYNEQFF